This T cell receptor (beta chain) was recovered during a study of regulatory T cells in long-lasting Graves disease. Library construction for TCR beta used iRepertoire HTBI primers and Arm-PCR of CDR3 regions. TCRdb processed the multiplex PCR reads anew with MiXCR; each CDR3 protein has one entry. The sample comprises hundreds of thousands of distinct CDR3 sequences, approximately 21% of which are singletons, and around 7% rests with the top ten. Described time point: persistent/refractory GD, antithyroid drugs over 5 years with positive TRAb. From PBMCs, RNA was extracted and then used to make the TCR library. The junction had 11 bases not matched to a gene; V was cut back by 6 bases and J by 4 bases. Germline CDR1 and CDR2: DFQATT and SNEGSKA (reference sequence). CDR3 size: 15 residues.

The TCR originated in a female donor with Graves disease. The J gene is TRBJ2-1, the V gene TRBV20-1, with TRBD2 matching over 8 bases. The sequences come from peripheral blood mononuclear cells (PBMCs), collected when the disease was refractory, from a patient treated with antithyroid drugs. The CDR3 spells CSANRLARPYNEQFF. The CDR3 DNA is TGCAGTGCGAACCGACTAGCGAGACCATACAATGAGCAGTTCTTC.